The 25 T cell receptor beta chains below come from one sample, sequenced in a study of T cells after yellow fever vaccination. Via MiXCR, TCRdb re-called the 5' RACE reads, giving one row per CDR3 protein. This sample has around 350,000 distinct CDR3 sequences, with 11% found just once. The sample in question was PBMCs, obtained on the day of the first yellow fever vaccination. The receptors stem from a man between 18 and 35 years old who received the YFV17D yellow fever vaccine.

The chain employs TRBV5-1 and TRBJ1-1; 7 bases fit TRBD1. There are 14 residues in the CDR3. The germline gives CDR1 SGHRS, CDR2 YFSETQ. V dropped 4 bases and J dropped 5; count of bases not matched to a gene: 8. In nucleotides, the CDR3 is TGCGCCAGCAGCCCCCAAGGGGGCTCGACTGAAGCTTTCTTT. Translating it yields CASSPQGGSTEAFF.

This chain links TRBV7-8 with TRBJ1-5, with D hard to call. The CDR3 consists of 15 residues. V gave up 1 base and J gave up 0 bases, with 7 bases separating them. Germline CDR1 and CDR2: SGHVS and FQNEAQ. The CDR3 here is CASSLEVHSNQPQHF. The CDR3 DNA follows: TGTGCCAGCAGCTTAGAAGTCCATAGCAATCAGCCCCAGCATTTT.

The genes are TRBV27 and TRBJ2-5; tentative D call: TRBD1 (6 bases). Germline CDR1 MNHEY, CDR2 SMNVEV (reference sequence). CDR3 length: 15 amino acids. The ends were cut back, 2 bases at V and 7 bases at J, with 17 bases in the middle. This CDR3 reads CASSLSTERGGTQYF. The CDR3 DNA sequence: TGTGCCAGCAGTTTAAGTACAGAAAGAGGGGGGACCCAGTACTTC.

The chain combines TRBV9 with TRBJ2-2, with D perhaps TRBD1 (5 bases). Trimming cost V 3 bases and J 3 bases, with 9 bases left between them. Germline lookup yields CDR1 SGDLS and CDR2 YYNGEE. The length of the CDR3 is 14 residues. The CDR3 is CASSARQYTGELFF. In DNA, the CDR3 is TGTGCCAGCAGCGCACGACAGTACACCGGGGAGCTGTTTTTT.

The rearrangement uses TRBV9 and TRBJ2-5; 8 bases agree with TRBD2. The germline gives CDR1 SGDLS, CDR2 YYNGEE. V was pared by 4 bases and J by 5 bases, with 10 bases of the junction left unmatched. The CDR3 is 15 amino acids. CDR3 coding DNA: TGTGCCAGCAGCCCAGGGACTAGTCCCCTCGAGACCCAGTACTTC. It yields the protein CASSPGTSPLETQYF.

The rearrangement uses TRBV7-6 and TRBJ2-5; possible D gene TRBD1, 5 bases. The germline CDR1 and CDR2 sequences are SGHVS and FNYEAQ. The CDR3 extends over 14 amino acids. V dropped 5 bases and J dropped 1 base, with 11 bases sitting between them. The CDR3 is CASSLRAPQETQYF. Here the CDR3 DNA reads TGTGCCAGCAGCCTCAGGGCTCCCCAAGAGACCCAGTACTTC. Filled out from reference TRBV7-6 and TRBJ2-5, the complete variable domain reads GAGVSQSPRYKVTKRGQDVALRCDPISGHVSLYWYRQALGQGPEFLTYFNYEAQQDKSGLPNDRFSAERPEGSISTLTIQRTEQRDSAMYRCASSLRAPQETQYFGPGTRLLVL.

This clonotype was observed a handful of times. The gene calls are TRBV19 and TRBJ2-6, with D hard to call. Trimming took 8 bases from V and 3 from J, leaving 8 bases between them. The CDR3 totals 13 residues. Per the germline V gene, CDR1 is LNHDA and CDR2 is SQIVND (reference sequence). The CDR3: CASSGLGANVLTF. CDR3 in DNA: TGTGCCAGTTCTGGTCTTGGGGCCAACGTCCTGACTTTC.

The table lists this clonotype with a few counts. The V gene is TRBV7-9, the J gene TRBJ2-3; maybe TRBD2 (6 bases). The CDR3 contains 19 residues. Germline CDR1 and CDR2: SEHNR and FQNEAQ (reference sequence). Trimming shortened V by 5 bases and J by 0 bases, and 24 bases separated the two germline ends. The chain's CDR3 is CASSLGDGFSGPSTDTQYF. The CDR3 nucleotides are TGTGCCAGCAGCCTCGGTGACGGTTTTAGCGGACCTAGCACAGATACGCAGTATTTT. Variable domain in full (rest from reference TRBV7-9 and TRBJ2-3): DTGVSQNPRHKITKRGQNVTFRCDPISEHNRLYWYRQTLGQGPEFLTYFQNEAQLEKSRLLSDRFSAERPKGSFSTLEIQRTEQGDSAMYLCASSLGDGFSGPSTDTQYFGPGTRLTVL.

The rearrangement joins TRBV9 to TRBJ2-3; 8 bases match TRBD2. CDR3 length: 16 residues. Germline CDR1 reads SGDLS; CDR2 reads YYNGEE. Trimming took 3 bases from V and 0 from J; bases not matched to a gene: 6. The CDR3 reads CASSAPTGGSTDTQYF. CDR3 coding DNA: TGTGCCAGCAGCGCACCTACGGGGGGGAGCACAGATACGCAGTATTTT.

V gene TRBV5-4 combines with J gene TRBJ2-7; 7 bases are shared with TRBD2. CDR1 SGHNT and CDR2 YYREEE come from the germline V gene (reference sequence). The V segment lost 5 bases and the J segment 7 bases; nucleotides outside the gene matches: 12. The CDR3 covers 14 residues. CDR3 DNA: TGTGCCAGCAGAATGGGGGGGAGTGGAGAAGAGCAGTACGTC. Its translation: CASRMGGSGEEQYV.

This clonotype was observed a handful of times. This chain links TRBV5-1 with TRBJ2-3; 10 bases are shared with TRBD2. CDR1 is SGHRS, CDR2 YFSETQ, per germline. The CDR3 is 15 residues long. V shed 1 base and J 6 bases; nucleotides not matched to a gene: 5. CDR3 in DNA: TGCGCCAGCAGCTTGTGGGGACTAGCGACGGATACGCAGTATTTT. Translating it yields CASSLWGLATDTQYF.

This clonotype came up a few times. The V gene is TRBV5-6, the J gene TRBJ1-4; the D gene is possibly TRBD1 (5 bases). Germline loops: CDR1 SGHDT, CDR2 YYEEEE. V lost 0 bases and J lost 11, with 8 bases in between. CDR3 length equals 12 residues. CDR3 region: CASSLEGRKLFF. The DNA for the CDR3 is TGTGCCAGCAGCTTGGAGGGACGGAAACTGTTTTTT.

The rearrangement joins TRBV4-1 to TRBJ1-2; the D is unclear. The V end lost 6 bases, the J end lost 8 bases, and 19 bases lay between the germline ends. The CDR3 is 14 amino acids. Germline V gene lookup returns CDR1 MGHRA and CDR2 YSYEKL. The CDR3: CASRHIGPREGYTF. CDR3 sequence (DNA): TGCGCCAGCAGACACATCGGCCCAAGGGAAGGCTACACCTTC.

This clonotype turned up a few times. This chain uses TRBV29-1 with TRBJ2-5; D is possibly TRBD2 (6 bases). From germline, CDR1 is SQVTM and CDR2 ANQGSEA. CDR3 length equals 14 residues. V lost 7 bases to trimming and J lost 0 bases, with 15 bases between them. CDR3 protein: CSAHNRENQETQYF. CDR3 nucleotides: TGCAGCGCCCATAACCGGGAGAACCAAGAGACCCAGTACTTC.

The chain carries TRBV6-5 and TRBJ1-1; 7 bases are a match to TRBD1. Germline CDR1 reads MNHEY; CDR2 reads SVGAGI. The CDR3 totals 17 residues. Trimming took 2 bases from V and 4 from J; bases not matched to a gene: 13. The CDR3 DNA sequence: TGTGCCAGCAGTTACACACCCTGGACAGGCAGCAGCACTGAAGCTTTCTTT. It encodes CASSYTPWTGSSTEAFF.

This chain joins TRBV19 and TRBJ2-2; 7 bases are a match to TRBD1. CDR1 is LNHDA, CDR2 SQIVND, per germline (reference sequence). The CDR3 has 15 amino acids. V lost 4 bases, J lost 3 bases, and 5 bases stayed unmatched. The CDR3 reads CASSTPTGYTGELFF. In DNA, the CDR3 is TGTGCCAGTAGTACCCCGACAGGGTACACCGGGGAGCTGTTTTTT.

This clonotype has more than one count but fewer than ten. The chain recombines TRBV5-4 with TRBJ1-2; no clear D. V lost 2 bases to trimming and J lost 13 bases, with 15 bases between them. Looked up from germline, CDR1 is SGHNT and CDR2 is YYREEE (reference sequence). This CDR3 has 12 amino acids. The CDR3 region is CASSFYRQSATF. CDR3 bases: TGTGCCAGCAGCTTTTATCGGCAGTCAGCCACCTTC.

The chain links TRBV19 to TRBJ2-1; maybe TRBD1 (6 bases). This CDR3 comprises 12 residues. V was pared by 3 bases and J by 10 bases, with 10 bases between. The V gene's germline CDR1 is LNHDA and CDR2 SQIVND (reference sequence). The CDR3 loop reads CASSMGATEQFF. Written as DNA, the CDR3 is TGTGCCAGTAGTATGGGGGCGACGGAGCAGTTCTTC.

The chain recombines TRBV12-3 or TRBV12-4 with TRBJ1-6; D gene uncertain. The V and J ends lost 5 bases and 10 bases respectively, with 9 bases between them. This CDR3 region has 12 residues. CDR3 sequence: CASSRTVSPLHF. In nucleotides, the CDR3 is TGTGCCAGCAGTCGGACCGTCTCACCCCTCCACTTT.

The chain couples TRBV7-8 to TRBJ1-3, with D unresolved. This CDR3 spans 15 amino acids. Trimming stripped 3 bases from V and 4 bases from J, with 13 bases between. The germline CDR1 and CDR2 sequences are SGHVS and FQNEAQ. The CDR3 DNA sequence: TGTGCCAGCAGCTTTCGATCGGTAGAAGGAAACACCATATATTTT. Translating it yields CASSFRSVEGNTIYF.

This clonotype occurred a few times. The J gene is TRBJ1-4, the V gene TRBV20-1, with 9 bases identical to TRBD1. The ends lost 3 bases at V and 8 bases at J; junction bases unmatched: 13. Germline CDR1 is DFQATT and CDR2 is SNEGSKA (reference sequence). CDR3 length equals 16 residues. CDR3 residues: CSARDLPGQGNEKLFF. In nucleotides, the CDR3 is TGCAGTGCTAGGGACCTTCCGGGACAGGGAAACGAAAAACTGTTTTTT.

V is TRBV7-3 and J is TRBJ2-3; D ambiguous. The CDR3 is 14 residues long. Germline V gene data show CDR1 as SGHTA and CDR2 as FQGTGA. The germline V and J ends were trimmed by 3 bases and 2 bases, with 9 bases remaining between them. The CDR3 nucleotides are TGTGCCAGCAGCTTCGGACGAACCACAGATACGCAGTATTTT. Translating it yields CASSFGRTTDTQYF.

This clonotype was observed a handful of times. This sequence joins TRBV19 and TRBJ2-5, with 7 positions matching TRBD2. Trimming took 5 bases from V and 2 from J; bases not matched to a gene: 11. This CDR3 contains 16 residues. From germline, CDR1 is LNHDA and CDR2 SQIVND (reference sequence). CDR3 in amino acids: CASSPGRGWRQETQYF. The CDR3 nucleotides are TGTGCCAGTAGTCCAGGGAGGGGATGGAGGCAAGAGACCCAGTACTTC. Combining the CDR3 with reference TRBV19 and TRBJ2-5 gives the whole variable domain DGGITQSPKYLFRKEGQNVTLSCEQNLNHDAMYWYRQDPGQGLRLIYYSQIVNDFQKGDIAEGYSVSREKKESFPLTVTSAQKNPTAFYLCASSPGRGWRQETQYFGPGTRLLVL.

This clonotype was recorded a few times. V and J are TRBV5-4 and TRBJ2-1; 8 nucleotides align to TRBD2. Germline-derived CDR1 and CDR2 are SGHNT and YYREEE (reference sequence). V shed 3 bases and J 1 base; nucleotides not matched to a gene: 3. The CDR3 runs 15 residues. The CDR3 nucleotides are TGTGCCAGCAGCTCCGGCGGGGGGTCCTACAATGAGCAGTTCTTC. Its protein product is CASSSGGGSYNEQFF. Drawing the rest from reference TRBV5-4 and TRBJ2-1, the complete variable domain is ETGVTQSPTHLIKTRGQQVTLRCSSQSGHNTVSWYQQALGQGPQFIFQYYREEENGRGNFPPRFSGLQFPNYSSELNVNALELDDSALYLCASSSGGGSYNEQFFGPGTRLTVL.

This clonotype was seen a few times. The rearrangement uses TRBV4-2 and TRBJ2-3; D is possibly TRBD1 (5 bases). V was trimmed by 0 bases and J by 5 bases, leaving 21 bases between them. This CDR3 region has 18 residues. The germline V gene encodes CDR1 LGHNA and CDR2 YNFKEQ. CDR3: CASSQDFLGRLARDTQYF. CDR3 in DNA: TGTGCCAGCAGCCAAGATTTTTTGGGGCGACTTGCGAGAGATACGCAGTATTTT.